This T cell receptor (beta chain) was profiled in a study of blood T cell repertoires in COVID-19 (dated by TCRdb to about 2020). Regarding the complete study: Samples from collaborators originated in the United States, Italy and Spain and spanned both the acute and convalescent phases of COVID-19. Nearly every sample came with metadata listing a de-identified subject ID, COVID-19 status, age in years and sex. Subjects who had been exposed to COVID-19, were actively infected with it, or had recovered from it provided the deeply sampled blood TCRbeta repertoires that made up the dataset. A freely available public database, intended as a resource for researchers studying the immune response to SARS-CoV-2, is where the repertoires were released. The prospective study material was composed of cDNA or gDNA derived from T cells, B-cell-depleted T cells, or PBMCs. Where available, HLA class I and class II types were taken from metadata supplied by the sample provider and were not determined by assay-based typing. The samples were drawn from the first 160 participants of the ongoing ImmuneRACE study and from some 1,300 subjects provided by 6 global collaborators. Overall study results and their limits: How much clinical and demographic metadata was included differed by source and by participant, and the metadata was provided uncurated.

Comments on this clone: There is no known antigen for this receptor. The sample holds no much larger clone one base away, and base qualities are not on file.

The CDR3, cysteine through phenylalanine, is 18 amino acids long. Only the CDR3 part of the read is kept: 54 bases, read in frame from the first base. The CDR1 and CDR2 encoded by the germline V gene are SGHAT and FQNNGV. Unmatched junction bases come to 12, with V trimmed by 4 bases and J by 5 bases. The immunoSEQ Assay, a bias-controlled multiplex PCR, was used to amplify TCRbeta CDR3 regions from genomic DNA. The authors' pipeline ran thus. The number of nucleated cells in each sample was estimated from the amplification of reference gene primers within the assay. To quantify the absolute abundance of each unique TCRbeta CDR3 rearrangement, sequence reads were collapsed and filtered. Productive Simpson clonality was computed per sample as the square root of Simpson's diversity index over productive rearrangements. TCRdb holds this immuneACCESS table with in-frame rearrangements only. Some clones are missing; in checked studies, unresolved V genes explain under half, and the rest has no known cause. The V and J calls and clone size are taken from that table; D and trimming were inferred from the DNA. The sample table shows around 110,000 clones, and roughly 84% are seen once. 3.5% to 4% of the sample goes to the ten largest clones.

Participants in the prospective study were aged about 18 to 90 years, lived in under 30 United States geographic areas, and enrolled through a virtual design. In the prospective study, cohorts were assigned on the basis of participant-reported clinical history obtained from a screening survey and a study questionnaire. ImmuneRACE Cohort 3 recovered participants were defined by two consecutive negative NP/OP PCR tests, healthcare professional clearance, or symptom resolution. Mobile phlebotomists in the prospective study collected whole blood, serum and a nasopharyngeal or oropharyngeal swab from every participant. Participants in the prospective study had the option to provide additional blood draws and questionnaires over a roughly 2-month period. Prospective study blood samples were shipped either frozen or at room temperature before DNA extraction.

The chain couples TRBV11-2 to TRBJ2-2; 11 of the junction bases match TRBD2. This TCR was sampled from a woman aged 25 to 39 who had recovered from COVID-19. The specimen sequenced was PBMCs or T cells enriched from blood (not recorded which). The CDR3 is CASSSGRRIAGGTGELFF. The DNA is TGTGCCAGCAGCTCGGGGAGGAGAATAGCGGGAGGGACCGGGGAGCTGTTTTTT.